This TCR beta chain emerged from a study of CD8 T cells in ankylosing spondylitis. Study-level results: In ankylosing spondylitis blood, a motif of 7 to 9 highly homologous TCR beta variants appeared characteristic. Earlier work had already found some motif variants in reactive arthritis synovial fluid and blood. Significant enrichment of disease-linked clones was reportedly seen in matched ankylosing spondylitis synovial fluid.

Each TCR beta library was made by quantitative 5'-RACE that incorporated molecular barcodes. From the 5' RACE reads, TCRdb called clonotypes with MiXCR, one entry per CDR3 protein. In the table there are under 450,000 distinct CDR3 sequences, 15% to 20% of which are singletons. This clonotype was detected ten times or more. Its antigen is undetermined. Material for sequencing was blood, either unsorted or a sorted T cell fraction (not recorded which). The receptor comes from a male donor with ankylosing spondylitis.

The CDR3 bases are TGTGCCAGCAGTCCTTGGTTAGCGGGGAACAATGAGCAGTTCTTC. Translated: CASSPWLAGNNEQFF. V usage is TRBV12-3 or TRBV12-4 and J usage is TRBJ2-1; TRBD2 agrees at 8 bases. The CDR3 has 15 amino acids. The J segment lost 5 bases and the V segment lost 5 bases, leaving 8 bases of the junction unmatched.